This T cell receptor (beta chain) was recovered during a study of B cell selection in AIRE deficiency. Findings and caveats of the study: Of approximately 3,700 shared Treg TCRbeta sequences, over 30% were healthy-only, just under 9.5% patient-only. Patient Tconv cells held 30% to 35% of Treg sequences shared by healthy donors. Only TCRbeta was sequenced; roughly 38% of shared healthy Treg sequences appeared in Tconv.

Sorting defined conventional CD4 T cells as CD4+CD127+. As regards this clone: As yet, its antigen is unknown. The same CDR3 is also encoded by other DNA sequences in this sample.

Between the trimmed V and J ends, which lost 2 bases and 4 bases, there was a span of 8 bases. Looked up from germline, CDR1 is SEHNR and CDR2 is FQNEAQ (reference sequence). The CDR3 loop spans 13 amino acids. Data came from immunoSEQ multiplex PCR; TCRdb stores just in-frame clones and leaves some out. The sample consists of about 27,000 clones, nearly 97% of them appearing once. The chain couples TRBV7-9 to TRBJ1-1; D gene ambiguous. This TCR was recovered from a human donor in good health. Input material: CD4+CD127+ conventional T cells sorted from PBMCs. For the CDR3, the DNA is TGTGCCAGCAGCTTAATGGCAGGCACTGAAGCTTTCTTT. This codes for CASSLMAGTEAFF.